This T cell receptor (beta chain) was sequenced during a study of T cells in women clearing cervical HPV infection. Overall study context: Cases' blood sampling followed lesion detection by median roughly 150 days (90 to 200). Whole-study results and caveats: CIN3+ cases had significantly higher TCR repertoire richness than controls, but evenness did not differ. It is unknown whether associations predate infection; no effector/memory or HPV-specific sorting.

Its frequency marks this clone as medium-sized. Its specificity is not known. The read halts 3 residues ahead of the CDR3 end, with the missing end drawn from the germline J gene. The V end was cut by 7 bases, the J end by 6 bases, with 8 bases between. CDR1 and CDR2 (germline): SNHLY, FYNNEI. CDR3 length: 11 amino acids. Sequencing was performed with immunoSEQ multiplex PCR; in TCRdb, only in-frame clones are kept and a portion is missing. The sample shows about 32,000 clones, and under 7.5% sits with its ten largest clones. The sequencing sample was made of blood buffy coat. This TCR was sampled from a woman aged 18 to 75 with a cervical HPV16 infection that either progressed to CIN3+ or cleared (not recorded which). V usage is TRBV2 and J usage is TRBJ2-3; no reliable D call. CDR3 sequence reads: CASILSDTQYF. The covered CDR3 bases are TGTGCCAGCATCCTTTCGGATACG.